The rows below give T cell receptor beta chains drawn from one sample of a study of blood T cell repertoires in COVID-19. Produced via immunoSEQ multiplex PCR; TCRdb's table is partial and in-frame only. The repertoire holds about 88,000 clones, around nine tenths seen once, with 2.9% in the top ten. Material for sequencing was peripheral blood. The receptors stem from an elderly woman with acute or convalescent COVID-19. The CDR3 runs from the conserved cysteine through the conserved F or W. A D gene is named only where the DNA matches it firmly. The size of a clone is reported for some rows only, either as once, few or many, or as a class for expanded clones.

size,V,D,J,CDR3,DNA
NA,TRBV12-3/TRBV12-4,NA,TRBJ2-3,CASSLQTDTQYF,TGTGCCAGCAGTTTGCAGACAGATACGCAGTATTTT
few,TRBV5-1,TRBD1,TRBJ1-3,CASSPDRVNSGNTIYF,TGCGCCAGCAGCCCGGACAGGGTGAACTCTGGAAACACCATATATTTT
NA,TRBV5-6,TRBD1,TRBJ1-2,CASSLARGSHGLGDYGYTF,TGTGCCAGCAGCTTGGCCAGGGGGTCCCACGGGCTAGGGGACTATGGCTACACCTTC
NA,TRBV28,TRBD1,TRBJ1-5,CASKPGQGKNQPQHF,TGTGCCAGCAAGCCGGGACAGGGGAAAAATCAGCCCCAGCATTTT
NA,TRBV9,NA,TRBJ2-1,CASSAMGPNEQFF,TGTGCCAGCAGCGCTATGGGCCCGAATGAGCAGTTCTTC
NA,TRBV6-2/TRBV6-3,TRBD1,TRBJ2-2,CASSDRVTPANTGELFF,TGTGCCAGCAGTGACAGGGTTACCCCCGCGAACACCGGGGAGCTGTTTTTT
NA,TRBV9,NA,TRBJ2-1,CASSVRGWDEQFF,TGTGCCAGCAGCGTAAGGGGGTGGGATGAGCAGTTCTTC
few,TRBV5-4,TRBD1,TRBJ2-7,CASSLGDRGRREQYF,TGTGCCAGCAGCTTGGGGGACAGGGGGCGGCGGGAGCAGTACTTC
NA,TRBV3-1/TRBV3-2,NA,TRBJ2-5,CASSQDSPSPRESMETQYF,TGTGCCAGCAGCCAAGATAGCCCCAGCCCCAGGGAATCCATGGAGACCCAGTACTTC
NA,TRBV6-6,TRBD1,TRBJ1-2,CASSSDRDGFYGYTF,TGTGCCAGCAGCTCCGACAGGGATGGATTCTATGGCTACACCTTC
NA,TRBV15,NA,TRBJ1-6,CATSRDVNSPLHF,TGTGCCACCAGCAGAGACGTCAATTCACCCCTCCACTTT